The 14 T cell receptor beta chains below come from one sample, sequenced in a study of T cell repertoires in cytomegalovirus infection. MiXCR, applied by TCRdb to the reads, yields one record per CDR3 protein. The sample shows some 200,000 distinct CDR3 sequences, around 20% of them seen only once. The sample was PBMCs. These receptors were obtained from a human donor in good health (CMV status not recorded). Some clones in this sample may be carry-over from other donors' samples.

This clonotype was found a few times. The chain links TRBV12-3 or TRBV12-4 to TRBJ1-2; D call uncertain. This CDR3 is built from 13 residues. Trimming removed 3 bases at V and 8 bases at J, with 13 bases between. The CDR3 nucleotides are TGTGCCAGCAGTTTTTCAAGCCCTACCGGCTACACCTTC. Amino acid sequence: CASSFSSPTGYTF.

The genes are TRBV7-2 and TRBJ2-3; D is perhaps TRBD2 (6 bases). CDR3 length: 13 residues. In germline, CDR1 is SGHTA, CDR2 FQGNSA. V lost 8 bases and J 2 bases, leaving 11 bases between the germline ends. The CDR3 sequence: CASCRDFTDTQYF. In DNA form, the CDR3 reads TGTGCCAGCTGCCGGGACTTCACAGATACGCAGTATTTT.

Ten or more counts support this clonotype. The CDR3 here is CASSLLAASGTDTQYF. Written as DNA, the CDR3 is TGTGCCAGCAGTTTACTCGCGGCTAGCGGCACAGATACGCAGTATTTT. V and J are TRBV28 and TRBJ2-3, with D possibly TRBD2 on 6 matching bases. CDR1 and CDR2 from the germline V gene are MDHEN and SYDVKM. The CDR3 is 16 residues long. The V end was cut by 2 bases, the J end by 1 base, with 13 bases between.

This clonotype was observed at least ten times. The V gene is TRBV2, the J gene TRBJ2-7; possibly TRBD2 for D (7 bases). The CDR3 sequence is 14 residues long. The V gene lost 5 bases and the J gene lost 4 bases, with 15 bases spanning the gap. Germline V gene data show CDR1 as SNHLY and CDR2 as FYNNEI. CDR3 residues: CASSLAGALYEQYF. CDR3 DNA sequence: TGTGCCAGCAGTTTGGCGGGGGCCTTATACGAGCAGTACTTC. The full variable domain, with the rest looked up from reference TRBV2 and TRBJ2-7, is EPEVTQTPSHQVTQMGQEVILRCVPISNHLYFYWYRQILGQKVEFLVSFYNNEISEKSEIFDDQFSVERPDGSNFTLKIRSTKLEDSAMYFCASSLAGALYEQYFGPGTRLTVT.

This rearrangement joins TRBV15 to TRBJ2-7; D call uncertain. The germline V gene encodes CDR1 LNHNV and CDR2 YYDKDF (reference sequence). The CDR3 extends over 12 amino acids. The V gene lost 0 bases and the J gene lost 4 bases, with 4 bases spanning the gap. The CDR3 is CATSRESYEQYF. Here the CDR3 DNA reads TGTGCCACCAGCAGAGAGTCATACGAGCAGTACTTC.

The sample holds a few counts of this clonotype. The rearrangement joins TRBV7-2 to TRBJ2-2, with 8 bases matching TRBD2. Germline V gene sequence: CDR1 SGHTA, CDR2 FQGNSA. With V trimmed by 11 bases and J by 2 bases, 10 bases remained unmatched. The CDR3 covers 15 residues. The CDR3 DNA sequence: TGTGCCCGAAGGGCCAGCGGGGGTAACACCGGGGAGCTGTTTTTT. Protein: CARRASGGNTGELFF.

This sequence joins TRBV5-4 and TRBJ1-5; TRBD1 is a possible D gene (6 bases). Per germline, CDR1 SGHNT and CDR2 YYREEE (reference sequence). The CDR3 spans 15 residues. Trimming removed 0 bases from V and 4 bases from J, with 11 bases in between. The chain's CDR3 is CASSLGLDSNQPQHF. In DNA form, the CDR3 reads TGTGCCAGCAGCTTGGGGCTGGACAGTAATCAGCCCCAGCATTTT. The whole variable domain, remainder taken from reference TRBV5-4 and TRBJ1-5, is ETGVTQSPTHLIKTRGQQVTLRCSSQSGHNTVSWYQQALGQGPQFIFQYYREEENGRGNFPPRFSGLQFPNYSSELNVNALELDDSALYLCASSLGLDSNQPQHFGDGTRLSIL.

This CDR3 reads CASSLESRTSYQETQYF. The CDR3, as DNA: TGCGCCAGCAGCTTGGAATCCAGGACATCGTACCAAGAGACCCAGTACTTC. The V gene is TRBV5-1, the J gene TRBJ2-5; D is perhaps TRBD1 (5 bases). This CDR3 contains 17 residues. CDR1 is SGHRS and CDR2 is YFSETQ in the germline V gene. V lost 0 bases to trimming and J lost 0 bases, with 15 bases between them.

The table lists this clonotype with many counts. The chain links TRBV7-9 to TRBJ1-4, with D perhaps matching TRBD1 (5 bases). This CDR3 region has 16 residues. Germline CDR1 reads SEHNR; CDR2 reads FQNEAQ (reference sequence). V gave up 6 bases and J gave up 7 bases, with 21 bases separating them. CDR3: CASSKNEGRAGEKLFF. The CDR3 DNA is TGTGCCAGCAGTAAGAACGAGGGCAGGGCCGGTGAAAAACTGTTTTTT. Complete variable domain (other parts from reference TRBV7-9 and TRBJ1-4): DTGVSQNPRHKITKRGQNVTFRCDPISEHNRLYWYRQTLGQGPEFLTYFQNEAQLEKSRLLSDRFSAERPKGSFSTLEIQRTEQGDSAMYLCASSKNEGRAGEKLFFGSGTQLSVL.

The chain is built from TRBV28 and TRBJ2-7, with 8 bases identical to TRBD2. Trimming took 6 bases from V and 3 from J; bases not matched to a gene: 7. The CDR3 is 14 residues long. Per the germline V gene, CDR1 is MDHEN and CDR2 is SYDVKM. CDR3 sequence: CASSKAGGHYEQYF. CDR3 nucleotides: TGTGCCAGCAGCAAGGCGGGGGGACACTACGAGCAGTACTTC.

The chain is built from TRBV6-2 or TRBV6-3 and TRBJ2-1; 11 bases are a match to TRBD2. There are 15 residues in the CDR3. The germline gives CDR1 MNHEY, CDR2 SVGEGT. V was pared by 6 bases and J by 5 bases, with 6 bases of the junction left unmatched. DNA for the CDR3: TGTGCCAGCAGGACTAGCGGGACCCTCAACAATGAGCAGTTCTTC. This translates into CASRTSGTLNNEQFF.

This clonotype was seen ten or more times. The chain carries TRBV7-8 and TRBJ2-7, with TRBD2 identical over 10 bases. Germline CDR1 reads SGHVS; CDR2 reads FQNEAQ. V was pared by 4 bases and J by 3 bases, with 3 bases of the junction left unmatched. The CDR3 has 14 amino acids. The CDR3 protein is CASSSLAGSYEQYF. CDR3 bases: TGTGCCAGCAGCTCACTAGCGGGGAGCTACGAGCAGTACTTC.

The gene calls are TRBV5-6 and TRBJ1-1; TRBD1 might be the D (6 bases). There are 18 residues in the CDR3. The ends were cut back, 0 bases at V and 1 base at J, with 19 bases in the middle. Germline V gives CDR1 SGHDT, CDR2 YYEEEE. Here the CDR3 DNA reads TGTGCCAGCAGCTTGGTTCCGACAGGCCTACTACGGAACACTGAAGCTTTCTTT. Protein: CASSLVPTGLLRNTEAFF.

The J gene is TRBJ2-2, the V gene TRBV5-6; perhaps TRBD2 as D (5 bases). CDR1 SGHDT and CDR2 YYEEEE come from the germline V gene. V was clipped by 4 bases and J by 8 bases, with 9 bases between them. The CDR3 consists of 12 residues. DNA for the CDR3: TGTGCCAGCAGCCCGGGGAATGGGGAGCTGTTTTTT. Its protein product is CASSPGNGELFF.